The present entry profiles one TCR beta chain with its context. As yet, its antigen is unknown. PCR was performed using 60 Vbeta and 13 Jbeta primers. Study processing details: The count from a later analysis was roughly 80 million unique TCR beta chains, roughly 11 million of them shared. Profiling relied on immunoSEQ multiplex PCR, and the TCRdb table lists in-frame clones only, not all of them. The V and J calls and clone size were taken over from that table, and D and trimming were inferred from the DNA. The sample spans tens of thousands of clones; the ten largest clones claim 3.5% to 4%. V lost 3 bases to trimming and J lost 4 bases, with 19 bases between them. The CDR3 spans 16 residues. Germline-derived CDR1 and CDR2 are SNHLY and FYNNEI. The record originates from a study of cytomegalovirus exposure and HLA in healthy donors. Points from the study as a whole: In vitro data verified three CMV-associated chains as specific for CMV antigens. For TCR beta chains, V- and J-gene trimming was later linked to a missense DCLRE1C variant.

This chain uses TRBV2 with TRBJ2-7, with a possible D match to TRBD2 (7 bases). Material: PBMCs. This TCR was recovered from a female donor in good health and CMV-seropositive. The CDR3 coding sequence is TGTGCCAGCAGTGATCCCGGGGGCGGGAGAAGGTACGAGCAGTACTTC. As protein: CASSDPGGGRRYEQYF.